The 6 T cell receptor beta chains below come from one sample, sequenced in a study of T-cell memory formation after mild COVID-19. TCRdb independently ran MiXCR on the 5' RACE reads; one entry per CDR3 protein. Here the sample spans roughly 350,000 distinct CDR3 sequences, over 20% being singletons. The sequenced material came from PBMCs or a T cell subset sorted from them (not recorded which). These TCRs come from an adult woman who had mild COVID-19 (a few samples of this study predate the infection). Cell type and time point are not known.

The chain uses TRBV20-1 and TRBJ1-5; 7 nucleotides line up with TRBD1. V lost 6 bases to trimming and J lost 5 bases; unmatched junction nucleotides: 10. The CDR3 spans 14 residues. Germline CDR1 and CDR2: DFQATT and SNEGSKA (reference sequence). The CDR3 region has the DNA TGCAGTGCAAGGGTAGGGGGCGAGTATCAGCCCCAGCATTTT. This translates into CSARVGGEYQPQHF.

This clonotype was recorded a few times. This sequence joins TRBV18 and TRBJ2-1; D ambiguous. V was trimmed by 3 bases and J by 6 bases, leaving 12 bases between them. CDR3 length: 14 amino acids. Germline CDR1 is KGHSH and CDR2 is LQKENI. The CDR3 sequence: CASSPSSGTNEQFF. CDR3 in DNA: TGTGCCAGCTCACCCTCGTCAGGCACCAATGAGCAGTTCTTC.

DNA for the CDR3: TGTGCCAGCAGTTCCCGGCATAGCAATCAGCCCCAGCATTTT. Its translation is CASSSRHSNQPQHF. The chain is built from TRBV6-5 and TRBJ1-5; D remains ambiguous. Germline CDR1 MNHEY, CDR2 SVGAGI. The CDR3 length is 14 residues. Between the trimmed V and J ends, which lost 4 bases and 0 bases, there was a span of 7 bases.

V usage is TRBV20-1 and J usage is TRBJ2-3, with D possibly being TRBD2 (6 bases). The CDR3 is made up of 14 amino acids. Between the trimmed V and J ends, which lost 0 bases and 6 bases, there was a span of 13 bases. The V gene's germline CDR1 is DFQATT and CDR2 SNEGSKA (reference sequence). The CDR3, as DNA: TGCAGTGCTAGAGATTTTGCGGGGAAGGATACGCAGTATTTT. Translation: CSARDFAGKDTQYF.

This clonotype appeared a few times. This rearrangement joins TRBV4-1 to TRBJ1-5; D is unclear. Trimming shortened V by 0 bases and J by 6 bases, and 6 bases separated the two germline ends. In germline, CDR1 is MGHRA, CDR2 YSYEKL. The CDR3 extends over 13 amino acids. The CDR3 here is CASSQDWGQPQHF. In DNA, the CDR3 is TGCGCCAGCAGCCAAGATTGGGGTCAGCCCCAGCATTTT.

This chain connects TRBV20-1 to TRBJ1-4; D call uncertain. The CDR3 runs 14 residues. The germline V gene has CDR1 DFQATT and CDR2 SNEGSKA (reference sequence). V shed 1 base and J shed 8 bases, with 14 bases lying between them. The CDR3 here is CSARGAGVREKLFF. CDR3 nucleotide sequence: TGCAGTGCTAGAGGGGCCGGAGTCCGGGAAAAACTGTTTTTT.